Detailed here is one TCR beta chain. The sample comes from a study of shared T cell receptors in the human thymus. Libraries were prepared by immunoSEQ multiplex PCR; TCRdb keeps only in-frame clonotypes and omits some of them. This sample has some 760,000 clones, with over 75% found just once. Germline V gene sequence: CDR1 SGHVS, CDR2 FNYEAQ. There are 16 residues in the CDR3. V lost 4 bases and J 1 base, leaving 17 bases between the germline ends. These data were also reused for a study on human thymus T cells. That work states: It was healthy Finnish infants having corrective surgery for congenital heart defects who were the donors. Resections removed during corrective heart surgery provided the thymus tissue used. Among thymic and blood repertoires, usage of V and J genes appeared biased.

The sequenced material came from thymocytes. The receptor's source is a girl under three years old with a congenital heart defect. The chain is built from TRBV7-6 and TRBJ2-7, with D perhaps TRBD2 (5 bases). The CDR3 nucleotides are TGTGCCAGCAGCTCCCCGCCGGGGAAAAGATCCTACGAGCAGTACTTC. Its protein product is CASSSPPGKRSYEQYF.